What follows is one TCR beta chain and its context. Its antigen remains unknown. The record originates from a study of T cell responses to AZD1222 COVID-19 vaccine. General study points: Compared with day 0, the breadth and depth of the Spike-specific TCR repertoire rose significantly after two doses of AZD1222. Donor demographics were predominantly white British with a female majority; clonal diversity may be underestimated.

Here immunoSEQ multiplex PCR was the method, and the copy in TCRdb shows in-frame clones only, minus some. The table lists tens of thousands of clones, just over 90% of them singletons. V was trimmed by 8 bases and J by 6 bases, leaving 22 bases between them. The CDR3 sequence is 16 residues long. In germline, CDR1 is SNHLY, CDR2 FYNNEI. The material sequenced was peripheral blood, taken 28 days after the second AZD1222 dose. This sequence joins TRBV2 and TRBJ2-2, with TRBD2 as a possible D gene (5 bases). The sequence was obtained from an adult who received the AZD1222 COVID-19 vaccine. In DNA, the CDR3 is TGTGCCAGCTTGTTGGCTGAGGGCGTCTTTCCCGGGGAGCTGTTTTTT. Amino acids: CASLLAEGVFPGELFF.